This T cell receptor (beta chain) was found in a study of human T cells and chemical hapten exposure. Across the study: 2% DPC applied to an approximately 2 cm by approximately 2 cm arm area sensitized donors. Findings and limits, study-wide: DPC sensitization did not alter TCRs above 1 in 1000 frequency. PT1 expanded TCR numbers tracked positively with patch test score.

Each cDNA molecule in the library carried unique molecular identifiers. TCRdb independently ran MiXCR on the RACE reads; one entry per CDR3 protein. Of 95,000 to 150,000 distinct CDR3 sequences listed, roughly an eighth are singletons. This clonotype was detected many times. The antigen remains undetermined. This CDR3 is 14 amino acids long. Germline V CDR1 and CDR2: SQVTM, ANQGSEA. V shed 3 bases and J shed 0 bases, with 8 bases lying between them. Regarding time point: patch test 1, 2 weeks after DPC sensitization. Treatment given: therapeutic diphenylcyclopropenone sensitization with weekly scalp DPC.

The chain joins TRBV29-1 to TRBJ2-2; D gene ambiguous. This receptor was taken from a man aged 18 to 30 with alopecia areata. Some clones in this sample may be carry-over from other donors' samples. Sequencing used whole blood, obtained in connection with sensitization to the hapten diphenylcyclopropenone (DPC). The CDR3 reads CSVDPATNTGELFF. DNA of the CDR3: TGCAGCGTTGATCCAGCCACGAACACCGGGGAGCTGTTTTTT.